Below, 3 T cell receptor beta chains from the same sample are listed, as sequenced in a study of T cells in tuberculosis. Time point meaning: new active TB diagnosis, blood taken before or within 7 days of starting treatment. Measured with immunoSEQ multiplex PCR; TCRdb has only the in-frame clones, and not every one. Of 25,000 to 35,000 clones in the sample, roughly nine tenths were seen once. The specimen was PBMCs, collected at tuberculosis diagnosis. Receptors originate from an adult with tuberculosis.

This clone came up a few times. The gene calls are TRBV7-2 and TRBJ2-1; tentatively, D is TRBD1 (5 bases). The length of the CDR3 is 15 residues. CDR1 SGHTA and CDR2 FQGNSA come from the germline V gene. Trimming shortened V by 1 base and J by 6 bases, and 13 bases separated the two germline ends. Written as DNA, the CDR3 is TGTGCCAGCAGCTTAGTGGGGCTCAGTGGCAATGAGCAGTTCTTC. The encoded protein is CASSLVGLSGNEQFF.

This chain uses TRBV4-2 with TRBJ2-1; D gene ambiguous. Germline-derived CDR1 and CDR2 are LGHNA and YNFKEQ. This CDR3 has 15 amino acids. V lost 1 base to trimming and J lost 10 bases, with 17 bases between them. As DNA, the CDR3 is TGTGCCAGCAGCCAAGGAGACTCCGCCACCGGGGAGCAGTTCTTC. Translating gives CASSQGDSATGEQFF.

The rearrangement uses TRBV10-3 and TRBJ2-7; possibly TRBD2 for D (5 bases). Trimming pared 5 bases from V and 3 bases from J, leaving 14 bases between. Germline V gene sequence: CDR1 ENHRY, CDR2 SYGVKD. The CDR3 covers 14 residues. CDR3 sequence (DNA): TGTGCCATCAGTCTGGACCACAGCGGCTACGAGCAGTACTTC. It translates to CAISLDHSGYEQYF.